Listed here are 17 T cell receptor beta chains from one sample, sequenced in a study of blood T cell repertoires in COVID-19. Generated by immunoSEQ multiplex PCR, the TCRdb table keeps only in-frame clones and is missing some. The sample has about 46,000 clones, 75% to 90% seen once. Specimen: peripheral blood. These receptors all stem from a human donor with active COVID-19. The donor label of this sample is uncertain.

CDR3 protein: CASREGGRNTGELFF. DNA of the CDR3: TGTGCCAGCAGGGAAGGCGGGAGGAACACCGGGGAGCTGTTTTTT. The V call is TRBV7-8, the J call TRBJ2-2; 7 nucleotides agree with TRBD2. CDR1 is SGHVS and CDR2 is FQNEAQ in the germline V gene. This CDR3 region has 15 residues. Germline trimming cut 6 bases from V and 1 base from J; bases unmatched to any gene: 5.

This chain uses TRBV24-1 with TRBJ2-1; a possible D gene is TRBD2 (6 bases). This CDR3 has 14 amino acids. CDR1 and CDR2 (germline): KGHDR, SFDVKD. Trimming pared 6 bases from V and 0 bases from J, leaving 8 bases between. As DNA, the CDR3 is TGTGCCACCAGTTCCGGGGGCTCCTACAATGAGCAGTTCTTC. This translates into CATSSGGSYNEQFF.

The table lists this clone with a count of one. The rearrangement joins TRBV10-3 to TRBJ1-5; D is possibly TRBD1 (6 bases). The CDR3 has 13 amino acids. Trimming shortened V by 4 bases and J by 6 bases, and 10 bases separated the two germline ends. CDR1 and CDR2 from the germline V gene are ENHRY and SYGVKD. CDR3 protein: CAISGTGSQPQHF. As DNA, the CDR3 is TGTGCCATCAGTGGAACAGGGAGTCAGCCCCAGCATTTT.

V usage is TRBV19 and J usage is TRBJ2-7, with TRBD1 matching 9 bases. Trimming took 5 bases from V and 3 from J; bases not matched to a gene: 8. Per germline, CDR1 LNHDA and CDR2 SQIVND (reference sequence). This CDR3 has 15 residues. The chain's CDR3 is CASSVYRGLIYEQYF. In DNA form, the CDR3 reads TGTGCCAGTAGTGTCTACAGGGGGCTTATCTACGAGCAGTACTTC.

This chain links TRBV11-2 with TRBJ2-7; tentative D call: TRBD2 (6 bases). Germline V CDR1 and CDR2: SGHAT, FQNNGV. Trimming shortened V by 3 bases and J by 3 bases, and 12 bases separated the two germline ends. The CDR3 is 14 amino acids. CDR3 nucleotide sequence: TGTGCCAGCAGCTTTGGCGGAGGGCACTACGAGCAGTACTTC. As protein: CASSFGGGHYEQYF.

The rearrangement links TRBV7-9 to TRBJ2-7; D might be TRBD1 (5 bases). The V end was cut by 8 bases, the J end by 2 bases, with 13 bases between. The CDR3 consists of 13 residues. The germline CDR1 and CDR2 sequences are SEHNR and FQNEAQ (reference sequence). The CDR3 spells CASSPAGTYEQYF. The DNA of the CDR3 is TGTGCCAGCTCACCGGCAGGGACCTACGAGCAGTACTTC.

The CDR3 here is CASSLGEGVRDTQYF. The CDR3 DNA reads as TGTGCCAGCAGCTTAGGGGAGGGGGTCAGAGATACGCAGTATTTT. The chain is built from TRBV7-2 and TRBJ2-3; possibly TRBD2 for D (7 bases). V lost 1 base and J lost 5, with 13 bases in between. CDR1 is SGHTA and CDR2 is FQGNSA in the germline V gene. The CDR3 has 15 residues.

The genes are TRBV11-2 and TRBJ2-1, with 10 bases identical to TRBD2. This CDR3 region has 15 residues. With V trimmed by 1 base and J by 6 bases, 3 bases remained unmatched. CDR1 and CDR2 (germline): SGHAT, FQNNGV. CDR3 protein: CASSLVSGGANEQFF. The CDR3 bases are TGTGCCAGCAGCTTAGTGAGCGGGGGGGCCAATGAGCAGTTCTTC.

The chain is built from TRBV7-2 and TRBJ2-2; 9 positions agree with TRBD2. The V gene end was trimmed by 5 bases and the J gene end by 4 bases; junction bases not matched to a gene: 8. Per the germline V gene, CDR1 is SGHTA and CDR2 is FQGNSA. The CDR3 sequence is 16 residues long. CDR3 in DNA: TGTGCCAGCAGCCCGCCTGGCGGGAGGGTCACCGGGGAGCTGTTTTTT. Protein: CASSPPGGRVTGELFF. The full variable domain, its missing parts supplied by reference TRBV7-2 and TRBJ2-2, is GAGVSQSPSNKVTEKGKDVELRCDPISGHTALYWYRQSLGQGLEFLIYFQGNSAPDKSGLPSDRFSAERTGGSVSTLTIQRTQQEDSAVYLCASSPPGGRVTGELFFGEGSRLTVL.

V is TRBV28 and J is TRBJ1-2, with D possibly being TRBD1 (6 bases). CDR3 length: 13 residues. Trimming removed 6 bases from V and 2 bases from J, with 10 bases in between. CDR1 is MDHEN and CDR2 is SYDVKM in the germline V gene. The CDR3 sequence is CASSLDRNYGYTF. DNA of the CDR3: TGTGCCAGCAGCTTGGACAGAAACTATGGCTACACCTTC.

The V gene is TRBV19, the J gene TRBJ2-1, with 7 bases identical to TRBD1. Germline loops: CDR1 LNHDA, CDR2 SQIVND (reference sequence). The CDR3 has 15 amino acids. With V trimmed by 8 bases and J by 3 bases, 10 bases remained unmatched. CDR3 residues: CASGKGDSVYNEQFF. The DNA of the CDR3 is TGTGCCAGTGGGAAAGGGGACAGCGTCTACAATGAGCAGTTCTTC.

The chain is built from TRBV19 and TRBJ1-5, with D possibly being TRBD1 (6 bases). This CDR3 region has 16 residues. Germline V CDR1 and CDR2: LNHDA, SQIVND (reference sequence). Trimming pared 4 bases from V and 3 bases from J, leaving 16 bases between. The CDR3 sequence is CASSRRTELYNQPQHF. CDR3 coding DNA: TGTGCCAGTAGTAGGCGGACAGAATTATACAATCAGCCCCAGCATTTT.

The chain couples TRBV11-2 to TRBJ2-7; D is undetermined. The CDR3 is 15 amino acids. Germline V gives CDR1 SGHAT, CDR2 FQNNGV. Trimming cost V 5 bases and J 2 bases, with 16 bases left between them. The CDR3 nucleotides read TGTGCCAGCAGCCTCACCGTAGCCCCCCCCTACGAGCAGTACTTC. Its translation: CASSLTVAPPYEQYF.

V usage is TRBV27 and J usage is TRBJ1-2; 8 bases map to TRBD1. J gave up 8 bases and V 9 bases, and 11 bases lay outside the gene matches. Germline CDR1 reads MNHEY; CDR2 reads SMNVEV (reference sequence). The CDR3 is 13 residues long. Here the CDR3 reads CASSRDRLSGYTF. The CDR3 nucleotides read TGTGCCAGTAGCCGGGACAGGCTGTCCGGCTACACCTTC.

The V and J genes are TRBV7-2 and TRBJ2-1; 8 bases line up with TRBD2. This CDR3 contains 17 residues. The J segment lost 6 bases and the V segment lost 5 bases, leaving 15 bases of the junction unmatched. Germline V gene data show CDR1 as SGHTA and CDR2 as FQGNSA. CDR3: CASSPLAYSGIGNEQFF. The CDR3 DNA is TGTGCCAGCAGCCCCCTAGCGTATAGCGGGATTGGCAATGAGCAGTTCTTC.

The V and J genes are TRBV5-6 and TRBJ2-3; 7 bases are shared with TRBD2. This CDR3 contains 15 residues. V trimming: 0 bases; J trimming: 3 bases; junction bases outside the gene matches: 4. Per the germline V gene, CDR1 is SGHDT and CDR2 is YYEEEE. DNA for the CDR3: TGTGCCAGCAGCTTGGGAGCGGGGAGAACAGATACGCAGTATTTT. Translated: CASSLGAGRTDTQYF.

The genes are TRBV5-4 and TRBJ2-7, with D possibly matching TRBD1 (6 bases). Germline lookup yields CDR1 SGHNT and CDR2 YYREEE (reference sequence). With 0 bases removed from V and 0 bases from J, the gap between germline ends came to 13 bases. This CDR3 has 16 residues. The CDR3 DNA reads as TGTGCCAGCAGCTTGGGAGCAGGGGCGAGCTCCTACGAGCAGTACTTC. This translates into CASSLGAGASSYEQYF.